This record looks at one T cell receptor (beta chain) sequence and its context. In Seattle, patients joined the study during active infection and were tracked longitudinally. Per the original data handling: The authors estimated nucleated cell counts from reference gene primer amplification. Method: immunoSEQ multiplex PCR; TCRdb's copy keeps in-frame clones and lacks some. V and J calls and clone size follow that table, whereas D and trimming were derived from the DNA. The data show 200,000 to 300,000 clones, about nine tenths seen once. This entry belongs to a study of blood T cell repertoires in COVID-19. About the study: Collection of acute and convalescent COVID-19 samples took place in the United States, Italy and Spain. The analysed material was cDNA or gDNA that came from T cells, B-cell-depleted T cells, or PBMCs.

Germline V gene sequence: CDR1 SGHAT, CDR2 FQNNGV. The CDR3 has 14 residues. Deletions cut 3 bases from V and 2 bases from J, with 11 bases between. The TCR originated in a woman aged 25 to 39 with COVID-19, enrolled during active disease. The sequenced material came from peripheral blood. The V gene is TRBV11-2, the J gene TRBJ2-7, with D hard to call. The CDR3 DNA is TGTGCCAGCAGCTTGAGAGCTATAACCTACGAGCAGTACTTC. Translating it yields CASSLRAITYEQYF.